What follows are 29 T cell receptor beta chains derived from one specimen sequenced in a study of monozygotic twins with inflammatory bowel disease (dated by TCRdb to the late 2010s). Library preparation used 5' RACE. The listed sequencing device is Illumina HiSeq 2500. TCRdb reprocessed the raw reads; every CDR3 protein sequence is a single record, and DNA is not supplied. This sample's listing comprises about 160,000 distinct CDR3 sequences. The ten biggest clones cover approximately 3% of the sample. Sequencing input: blood. Source of these receptors: a human donor with ulcerative colitis or Crohn's disease, or a healthy co-twin of an affected twin (not recorded which).

The chain couples TRBV4-2 to TRBJ1-4. The germline gives CDR1 LGHNA, CDR2 YNFKEQ. This CDR3 is built from 15 residues. The CDR3 sequence is CASSQADGEGEKLFF.

The J gene is TRBJ2-7, the V gene TRBV27. Germline CDR1 and CDR2: MNHEY and SMNVEV (reference sequence). The CDR3 spans 13 residues. The CDR3 sequence: CASSSDHSYEQYF.

This CDR3 is CASSLKGSRYEQYF. This chain uses TRBV11-3 with TRBJ2-7; TCRdb selects TRBD1, and the lack of DNA leaves this call unchecked. The CDR3 has 14 residues. Germline-derived CDR1 and CDR2 are SGHNT and YENEEA.

The rearrangement uses TRBV7-2 and TRBJ2-5; TCRdb indicates TRBD1, and absent DNA this call remains unverified. The germline CDR1 and CDR2 sequences are SGHTA and FQGNSA. The CDR3 sequence is 13 residues long. This chain's CDR3 is CASSSGQRETQYF.

J is TRBJ2-1 and V is TRBV24-1; the D call from TCRdb, TRBD1, cannot be confirmed without DNA. Germline V CDR1 and CDR2: KGHDR, SFDVKD. There are 16 residues in the CDR3. The CDR3 spells CATSDPTWGSYNEQFF.

This chain joins TRBV7-3 and TRBJ2-6; TCRdb reports TRBD2, a call that lacks DNA to check it against. Looked up from germline, CDR1 is SGHTA and CDR2 is FQGTGA. The CDR3 spans 16 residues. The CDR3: CASSLRPSGGANVLTF.

The chain combines TRBV7-2 with TRBJ2-7; absent DNA, TCRdb's TRBD1 call cannot be checked. Germline CDR1 and CDR2: SGHTA and FQGNSA. CDR3 length equals 14 residues. The CDR3 loop reads CASSLPLGPYEQYF.

The chain is built from TRBV30 and TRBJ1-4; TCRdb outputs TRBD1, but without DNA this stays unchecked. The CDR3 sequence is 15 residues long. CDR1 and CDR2 (germline): GTSNPN, SVGIG (reference sequence). The CDR3 sequence: CAWGMQGGIIEKLFF.

The V gene is TRBV19, the J gene TRBJ2-1; no DNA is available, so the TRBD2 call from TCRdb remains unchecked. This CDR3 has 17 amino acids. CDR1 is LNHDA and CDR2 is SQIVND in the germline V gene (reference sequence). The chain's CDR3 is CASSPGLAGESYNEQFF.

This chain uses TRBV6-1 with TRBJ1-5; with no DNA, the TCRdb D assignment of TRBD1 cannot be verified. Germline V CDR1 and CDR2: MNHNS, SASEGT. CDR3 length: 13 residues. The CDR3 is CASRGPWNQPQHF.

The rearrangement joins TRBV7-3 to TRBJ2-7; TCRdb reports TRBD2, a call that lacks DNA to check it against. CDR1 is SGHTA, CDR2 FQGTGA, per germline. This CDR3 has 15 residues. The CDR3: CASSQSQGPSYEQYF.

The V call is TRBV5-1, the J call TRBJ2-7; TCRdb reports TRBD1, a call that lacks DNA to check it against. Germline-derived CDR1 and CDR2 are SGHRS and YFSETQ. The CDR3 has 15 residues. CDR3 region: CASSPLREFSYEQYF.

The chain uses TRBV7-9 and TRBJ2-2. Looked up from germline, CDR1 is SEHNR and CDR2 is FQNEAQ (reference sequence). The CDR3 extends over 15 amino acids. CDR3 residues: CASSLVLANTGELFF.

This chain connects TRBV14 to TRBJ2-7; as DNA is missing, the TRBD1 call by TCRdb cannot be tested. This CDR3 has 15 amino acids. CDR1 and CDR2 from the germline V gene are SGHDN and FVKESK. The CDR3 loop reads CASSQVAPGLYEQYF.

This chain connects TRBV30 to TRBJ2-3; TCRdb's assignment of TRBD2 cannot be checked, as there is no DNA. The germline V gene encodes CDR1 GTSNPN and CDR2 SVGIG (reference sequence). The CDR3 is made up of 14 amino acids. The CDR3 reads CAWGGPGATDTQYF.

The V call is TRBV12-3 or TRBV12-4, the J call TRBJ2-7; there is no DNA to check the TCRdb D call of TRBD2. The CDR3 loop spans 14 amino acids. The CDR3 here is CASSLRGGTYEQYF.

V gene TRBV20-1 combines with J gene TRBJ2-3; TCRdb gives TRBD2 as the D gene, but with no DNA this cannot be confirmed. The germline V gene encodes CDR1 DFQATT and CDR2 SNEGSKA (reference sequence). This CDR3 is 16 amino acids long. The CDR3: CSASPFAGGGTDTQYF.

V usage is TRBV5-1 and J usage is TRBJ2-3; TCRdb selects TRBD1, and the lack of DNA leaves this call unchecked. The CDR3 runs 16 residues. Germline V lookup: CDR1 SGHRS, CDR2 YFSETQ. CDR3 residues: CASSLGAASSTDTQYF. Full variable domain (remainder filled in from reference TRBV5-1 and TRBJ2-3): KAGVTQTPRYLIKTRGQQVTLSCSPISGHRSVSWYQQTPGQGLQFLFEYFSETQRNKGNFPGRFSGRQFSNSRSEMNVSTLELGDSALYLCASSLGAASSTDTQYFGPGTRLTVL.

This chain joins TRBV6-1 and TRBJ2-1; TCRdb's D call of TRBD2 is untestable without DNA. Germline V lookup: CDR1 MNHNS, CDR2 SASEGT. The CDR3 totals 17 residues. The CDR3 protein is CASSQWLAGDLGNEQFF.

V is TRBV5-1 and J is TRBJ2-1; TCRdb indicates TRBD2, and absent DNA this call remains unverified. Germline CDR1 is SGHRS and CDR2 is YFSETQ. The CDR3 length is 14 residues. CDR3 protein: CASSLKAGGSEQFF. Full variable domain (missing parts from reference TRBV5-1 and TRBJ2-1): KAGVTQTPRYLIKTRGQQVTLSCSPISGHRSVSWYQQTPGQGLQFLFEYFSETQRNKGNFPGRFSGRQFSNSRSEMNVSTLELGDSALYLCASSLKAGGSEQFFGPGTRLTVL.

The chain couples TRBV19 to TRBJ1-2; the D gene TCRdb calls, TRBD1, cannot be checked with no DNA. Per the germline V gene, CDR1 is LNHDA and CDR2 is SQIVND (reference sequence). CDR3 length equals 22 residues. The CDR3 here is CASSIPPGTGGEFRGGNYGYTF.

This chain joins TRBV5-5 and TRBJ2-7. The CDR3 extends over 12 amino acids. The germline gives CDR1 SGHKS, CDR2 YYEKEE (reference sequence). The CDR3 reads CASIGTTYEQYF.

The rearrangement uses TRBV7-2 and TRBJ2-3; without DNA, the TCRdb call of TRBD2 cannot be checked. The CDR3 covers 16 residues. Germline V lookup: CDR1 SGHTA, CDR2 FQGNSA. CDR3 in amino acids: CASSSPAGGSTDTQYF.

The gene calls are TRBV2 and TRBJ1-1. The CDR3 is made up of 14 amino acids. Germline V gene lookup returns CDR1 SNHLY and CDR2 FYNNEI. Here the CDR3 reads CASREQGLNTEAFF. Based on the CDR3 plus reference TRBV2 and TRBJ1-1, the full variable domain is EPEVTQTPSHQVTQMGQEVILRCVPISNHLYFYWYRQILGQKVEFLVSFYNNEISEKSEIFDDQFSVERPDGSNFTLKIRSTKLEDSAMYFCASREQGLNTEAFFGQGTRLTVV.

V gene TRBV5-1 combines with J gene TRBJ1-1. The CDR3 totals 18 residues. Germline V gene sequence: CDR1 SGHRS, CDR2 YFSETQ. CDR3: CASSLAMSNGMVLAEAFF. Full variable domain (remainder filled in from reference TRBV5-1 and TRBJ1-1): KAGVTQTPRYLIKTRGQQVTLSCSPISGHRSVSWYQQTPGQGLQFLFEYFSETQRNKGNFPGRFSGRQFSNSRSEMNVSTLELGDSALYLCASSLAMSNGMVLAEAFFGQGTRLTVV.

J is TRBJ1-5 and V is TRBV29-1; TCRdb outputs TRBD1, but without DNA this stays unchecked. The CDR3 loop spans 14 amino acids. Germline lookup yields CDR1 SQVTM and CDR2 ANQGSEA. CDR3 protein: CSVTRGHGNQPQHF. The whole variable domain, filled in from reference TRBV29-1 and TRBJ1-5, reads SAVISQKPSRDICQRGTSLTIQCQVDSQVTMMFWYRQQPGQSLTLIATANQGSEATYESGFVIDKFPISRPNLTFSTLTVSNMSPEDSSIYLCSVTRGHGNQPQHFGDGTRLSIL.

This chain uses TRBV5-1 with TRBJ2-5; TCRdb's assignment of TRBD1 cannot be checked, as there is no DNA. Per the germline V gene, CDR1 is SGHRS and CDR2 is YFSETQ. The CDR3 has 13 residues. CDR3 in amino acids: CASSSWGAETQYF.

The chain recombines TRBV5-1 with TRBJ2-1; TCRdb selects TRBD1, and the lack of DNA leaves this call unchecked. The germline V gene encodes CDR1 SGHRS and CDR2 YFSETQ. This CDR3 is 13 amino acids long. CDR3 sequence reads: CASSLAMGGEQFF.

The V call is TRBV2, the J call TRBJ2-7; TCRdb's assignment of TRBD1 cannot be checked, as there is no DNA. The CDR3 has 17 residues. Germline CDR1 and CDR2: SNHLY and FYNNEI. CDR3 sequence: CASSEKPQGYRSYEQYF.